This TCR beta chain was documented in a study of T cells in Graves' hyperthyroidism and ophthalmopathy. This clonotype was seen a handful of times. RNA transcripts gave rise to amplified TCR beta CDR3 regions. A set of HTBI primers served as the primers for a first-round RT-PCR of the TCR CDR3. TCRdb re-called the multiplex PCR reads with MiXCR, one entry per CDR3 protein. This table holds 500,000 to 650,000 distinct CDR3 sequences, 20% found once. The CDR3 is made up of 18 amino acids. From germline, CDR1 is SGHTA and CDR2 FQGNSA. With V trimmed by 0 bases and J by 4 bases, 6 bases remained unmatched.

The sequenced sample consisted of blood. V is TRBV7-2 and J is TRBJ2-2, with TRBD1 matching over 12 bases. The receptor was isolated from a man in his forties or fifties with Graves' ophthalmopathy. The CDR3: CASSLAGPGQGATGELFF. CDR3 bases: TGTGCCAGCAGCTTAGCAGGACCGGGACAGGGGGCCACCGGGGAGCTGTTTTTT.